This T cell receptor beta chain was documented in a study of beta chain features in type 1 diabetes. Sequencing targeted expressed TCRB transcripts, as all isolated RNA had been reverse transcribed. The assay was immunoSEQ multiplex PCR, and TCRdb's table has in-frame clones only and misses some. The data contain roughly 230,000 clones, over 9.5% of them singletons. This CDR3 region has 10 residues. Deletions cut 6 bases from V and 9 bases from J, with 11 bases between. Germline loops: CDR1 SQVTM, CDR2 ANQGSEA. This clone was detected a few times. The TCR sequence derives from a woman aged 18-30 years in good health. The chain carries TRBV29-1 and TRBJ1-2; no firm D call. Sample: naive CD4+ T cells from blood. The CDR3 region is CSVRDSSYTF. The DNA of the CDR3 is TGCAGCGTCCGGGATTCGAGCTACACCTTC.